The entry that follows covers one T cell receptor beta chain sequence. Its antigen is unidentified. The sample is drawn from a study of OX40 agonist ivuxolimab in advanced cancers. Study-wide results and limits: At doses 0.1 to 3.0 mg/kg, CD4+ and CD8+ clones expanded.

Sequencing was performed with immunoSEQ multiplex PCR; in TCRdb, only in-frame clones are kept and a portion is missing. The sample lists tens of thousands of clones, around nine tenths seen once, with around 0.5% in the top ten. The sample was CD4+ or CD8+ T cells sorted from blood, taken in a trial of the OX40 agonist ivuxolimab. This receptor was taken from an adult with an advanced solid tumor such as melanoma, head and neck, liver or kidney cancer.

The CDR3 DNA is TGTGCCAGTAGTACCACCGCCGGGACAGGGGACACAGATACGCAGTATTTT. It codes for CASSTTAGTGDTDTQYF. V is TRBV19 and J is TRBJ2-3; the match to TRBD1 covers 10 bases. Per the germline V gene, CDR1 is LNHDA and CDR2 is SQIVND (reference sequence). V lost 4 bases to trimming and J lost 2 bases; unmatched junction nucleotides: 9. CDR3 length: 17 residues.